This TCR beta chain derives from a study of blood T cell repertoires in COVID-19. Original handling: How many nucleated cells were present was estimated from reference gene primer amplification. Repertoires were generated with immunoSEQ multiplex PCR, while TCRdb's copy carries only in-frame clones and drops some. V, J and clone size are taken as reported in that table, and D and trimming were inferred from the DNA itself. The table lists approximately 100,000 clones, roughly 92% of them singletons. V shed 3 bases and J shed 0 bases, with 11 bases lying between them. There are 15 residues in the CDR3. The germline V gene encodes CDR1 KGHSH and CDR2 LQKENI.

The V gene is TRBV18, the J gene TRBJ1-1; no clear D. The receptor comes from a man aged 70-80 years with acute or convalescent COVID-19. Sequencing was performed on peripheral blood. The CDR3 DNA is TGTGCCAGCTCACCGTCTCGGGATATGAACACTGAAGCTTTCTTT. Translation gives CASSPSRDMNTEAFF.